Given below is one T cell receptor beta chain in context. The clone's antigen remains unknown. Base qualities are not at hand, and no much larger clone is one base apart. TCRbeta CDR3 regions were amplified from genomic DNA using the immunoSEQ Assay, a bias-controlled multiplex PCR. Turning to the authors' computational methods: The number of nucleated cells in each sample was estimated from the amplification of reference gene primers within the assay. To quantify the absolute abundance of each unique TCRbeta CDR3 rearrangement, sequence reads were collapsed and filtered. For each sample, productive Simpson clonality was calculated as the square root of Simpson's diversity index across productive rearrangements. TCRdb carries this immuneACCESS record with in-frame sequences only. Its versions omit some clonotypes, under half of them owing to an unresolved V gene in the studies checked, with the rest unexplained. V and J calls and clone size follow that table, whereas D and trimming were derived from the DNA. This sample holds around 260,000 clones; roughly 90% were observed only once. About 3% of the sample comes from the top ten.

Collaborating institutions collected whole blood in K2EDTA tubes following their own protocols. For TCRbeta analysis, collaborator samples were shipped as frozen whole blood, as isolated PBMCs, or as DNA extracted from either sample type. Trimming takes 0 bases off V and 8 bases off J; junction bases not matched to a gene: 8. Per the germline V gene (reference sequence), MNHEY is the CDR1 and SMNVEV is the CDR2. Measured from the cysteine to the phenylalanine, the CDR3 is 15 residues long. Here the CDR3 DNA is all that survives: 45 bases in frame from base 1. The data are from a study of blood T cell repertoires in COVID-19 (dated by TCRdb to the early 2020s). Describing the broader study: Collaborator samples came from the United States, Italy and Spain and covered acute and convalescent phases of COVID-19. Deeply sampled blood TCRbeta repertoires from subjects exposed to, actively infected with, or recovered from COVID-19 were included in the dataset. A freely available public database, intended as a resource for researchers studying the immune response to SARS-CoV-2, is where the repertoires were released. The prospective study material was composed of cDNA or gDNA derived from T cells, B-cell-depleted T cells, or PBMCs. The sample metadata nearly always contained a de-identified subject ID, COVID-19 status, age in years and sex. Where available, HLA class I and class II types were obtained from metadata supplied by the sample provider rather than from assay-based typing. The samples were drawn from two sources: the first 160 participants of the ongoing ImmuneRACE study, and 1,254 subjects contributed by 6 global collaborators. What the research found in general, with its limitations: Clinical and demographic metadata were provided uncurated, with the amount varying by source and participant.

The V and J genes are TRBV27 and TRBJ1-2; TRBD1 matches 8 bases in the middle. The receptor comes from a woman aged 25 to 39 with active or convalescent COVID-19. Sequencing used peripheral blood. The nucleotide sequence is TGTGCCAGCAGTTTATCGATGACAGGGGCGAAGGGCTACACCTTC. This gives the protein CASSLSMTGAKGYTF.